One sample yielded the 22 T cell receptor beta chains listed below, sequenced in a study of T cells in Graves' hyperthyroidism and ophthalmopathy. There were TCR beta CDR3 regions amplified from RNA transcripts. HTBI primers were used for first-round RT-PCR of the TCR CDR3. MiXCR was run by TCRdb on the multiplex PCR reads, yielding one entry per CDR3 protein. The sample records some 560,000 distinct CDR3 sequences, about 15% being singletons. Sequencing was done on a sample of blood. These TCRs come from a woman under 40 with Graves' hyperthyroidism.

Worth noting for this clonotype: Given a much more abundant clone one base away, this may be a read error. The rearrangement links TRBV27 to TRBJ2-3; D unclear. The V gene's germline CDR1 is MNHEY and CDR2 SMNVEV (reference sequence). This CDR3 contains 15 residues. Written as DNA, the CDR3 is TGTGCCAGCAGTTCCAGCGCGACTTACACAGATACGCAGTGTTTT. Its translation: CASSSSATYTDTQCF.

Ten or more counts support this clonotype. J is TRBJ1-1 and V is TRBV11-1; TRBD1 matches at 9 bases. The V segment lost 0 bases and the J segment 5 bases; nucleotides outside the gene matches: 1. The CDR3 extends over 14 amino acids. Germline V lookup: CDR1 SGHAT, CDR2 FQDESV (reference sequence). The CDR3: CASSLAGTGTEAFF. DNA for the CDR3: TGTGCCAGCAGCTTAGCAGGGACAGGGACTGAAGCTTTCTTT. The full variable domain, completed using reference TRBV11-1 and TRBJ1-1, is EAEVAQSPRYKITEKSQAVAFWCDPISGHATLYWYRQILGQGPELLVQFQDESVVDDSQLPKDRFSAERLKGVDSTLKIQPAELGDSAMYLCASSLAGTGTEAFFGQGTRLTVV.

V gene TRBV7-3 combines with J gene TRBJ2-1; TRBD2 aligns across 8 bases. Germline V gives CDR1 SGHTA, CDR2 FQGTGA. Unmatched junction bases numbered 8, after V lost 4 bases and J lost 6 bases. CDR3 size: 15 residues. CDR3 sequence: CASSSTSGPSNEQFF. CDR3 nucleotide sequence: TGTGCCAGCAGCTCCACTAGCGGACCAAGCAATGAGCAGTTCTTC.

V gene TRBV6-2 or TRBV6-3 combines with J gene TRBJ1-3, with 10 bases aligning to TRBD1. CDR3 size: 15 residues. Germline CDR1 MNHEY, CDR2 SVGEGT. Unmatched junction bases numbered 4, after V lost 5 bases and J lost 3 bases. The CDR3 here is CASSGDRGYGNTIYF. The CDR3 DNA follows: TGTGCCAGCAGTGGGGACAGGGGATATGGAAACACCATATATTTT.

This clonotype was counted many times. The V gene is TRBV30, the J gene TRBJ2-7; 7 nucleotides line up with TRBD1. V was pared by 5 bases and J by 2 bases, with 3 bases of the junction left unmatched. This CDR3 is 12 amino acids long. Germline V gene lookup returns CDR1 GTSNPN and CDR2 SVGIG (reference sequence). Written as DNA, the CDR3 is TGTGCCTGGGGGGACAGACCCTACGAGCAGTACTTC. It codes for CAWGDRPYEQYF.

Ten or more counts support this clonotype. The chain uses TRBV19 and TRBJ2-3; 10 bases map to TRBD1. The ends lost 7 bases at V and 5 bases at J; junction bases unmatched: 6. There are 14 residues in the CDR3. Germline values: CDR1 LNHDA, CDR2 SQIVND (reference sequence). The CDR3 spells CASTATGGVDTQYF. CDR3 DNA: TGTGCCAGTACCGCGACAGGGGGCGTAGATACGCAGTATTTT.

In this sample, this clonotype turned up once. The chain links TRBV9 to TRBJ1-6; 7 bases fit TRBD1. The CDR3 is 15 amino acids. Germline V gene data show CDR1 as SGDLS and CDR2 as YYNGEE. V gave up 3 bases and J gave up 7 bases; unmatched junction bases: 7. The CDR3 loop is CASSAWDSSNSPLHF. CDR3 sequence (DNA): TGTGCCAGCAGCGCTTGGGACAGTTCAAATTCACCCCTCCACTTT.

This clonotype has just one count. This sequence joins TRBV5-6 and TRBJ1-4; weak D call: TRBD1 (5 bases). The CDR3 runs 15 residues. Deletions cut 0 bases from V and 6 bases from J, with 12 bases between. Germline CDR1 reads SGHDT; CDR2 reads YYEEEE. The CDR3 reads CASSLGGALDEKLFF. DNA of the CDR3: TGTGCCAGCAGCTTGGGAGGGGCGCTGGATGAAAAACTGTTTTTT. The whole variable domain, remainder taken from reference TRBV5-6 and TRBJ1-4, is DAGVTQSPTHLIKTRGQQVTLRCSPKSGHDTVSWYQQALGQGPQFIFQYYEEEERQRGNFPDRFSGHQFPNYSSELNVNALLLGDSALYLCASSLGGALDEKLFFGSGTQLSVL.

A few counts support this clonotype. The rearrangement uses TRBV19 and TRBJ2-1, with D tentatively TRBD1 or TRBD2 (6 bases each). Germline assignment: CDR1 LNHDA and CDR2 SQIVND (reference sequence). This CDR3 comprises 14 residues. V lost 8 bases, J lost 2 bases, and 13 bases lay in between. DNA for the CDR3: TGTGCCAGTTCGGGGGCCCTGCCCTACAATGAGCAGTTCTTC. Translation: CASSGALPYNEQFF.

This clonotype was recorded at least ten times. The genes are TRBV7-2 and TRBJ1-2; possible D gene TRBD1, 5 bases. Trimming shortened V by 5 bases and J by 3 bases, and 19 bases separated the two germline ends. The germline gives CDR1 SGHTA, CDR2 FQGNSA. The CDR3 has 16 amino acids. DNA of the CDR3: TGTGCCAGCAGCCTGGGAGCAGGGTCCTCGGACTATGGCTACACCTTC. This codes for CASSLGAGSSDYGYTF.

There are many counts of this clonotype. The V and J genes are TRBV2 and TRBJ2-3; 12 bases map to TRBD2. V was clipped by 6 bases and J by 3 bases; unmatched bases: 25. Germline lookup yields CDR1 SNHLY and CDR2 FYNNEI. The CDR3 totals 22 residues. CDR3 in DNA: TGTGCCAGCAGGTACCGCCGGTTCGTTCGACTAGCGGGAGTCGTCGGAACAGATACGCAGTATTTT. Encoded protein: CASRYRRFVRLAGVVGTDTQYF.

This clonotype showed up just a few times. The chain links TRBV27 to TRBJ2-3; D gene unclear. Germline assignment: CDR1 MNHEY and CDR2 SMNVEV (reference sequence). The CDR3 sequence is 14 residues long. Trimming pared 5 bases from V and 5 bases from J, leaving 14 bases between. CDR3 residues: CASSLRLGQDTQYF. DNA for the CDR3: TGTGCCAGCAGTCTGCGACTGGGCCAAGATACGCAGTATTTT.

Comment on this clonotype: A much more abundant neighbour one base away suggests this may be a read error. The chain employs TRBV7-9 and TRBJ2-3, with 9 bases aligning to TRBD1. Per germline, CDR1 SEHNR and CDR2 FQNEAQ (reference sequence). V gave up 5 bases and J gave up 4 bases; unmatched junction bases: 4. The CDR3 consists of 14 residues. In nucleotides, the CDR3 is TGTGCCAGCAGCCAGCGACAGGGGGCAGATACGCAGTATTTT. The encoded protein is CASSQRQGADTQYF.

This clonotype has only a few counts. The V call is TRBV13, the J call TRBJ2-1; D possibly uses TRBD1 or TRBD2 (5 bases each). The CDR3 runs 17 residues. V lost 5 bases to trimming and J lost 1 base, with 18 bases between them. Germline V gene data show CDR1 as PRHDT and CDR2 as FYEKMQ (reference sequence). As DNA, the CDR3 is TGTGCCAGCAGCCCTACTCCTTGGGGGAGTTCCTACAATGAGCAGTTCTTC. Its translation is CASSPTPWGSSYNEQFF.

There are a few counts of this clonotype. The CDR3 region has the DNA TGTGCCATCAGTGTGAACACTGAGGGGGAGCTGTTTTTT. This encodes CAISVNTEGELFF. The chain employs TRBV10-3 and TRBJ2-2; D is ambiguous. Germline assignment: CDR1 ENHRY and CDR2 SYGVKD. The CDR3 runs to 13 residues. Deletions cut 4 bases from V and 8 bases from J, with 11 bases between.

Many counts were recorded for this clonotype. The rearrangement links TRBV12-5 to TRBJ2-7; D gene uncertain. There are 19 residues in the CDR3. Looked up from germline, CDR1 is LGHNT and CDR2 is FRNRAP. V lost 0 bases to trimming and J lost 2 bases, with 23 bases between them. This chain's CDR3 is CASGLVLLNSNLPTYEQYF. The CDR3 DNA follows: TGTGCTAGTGGTTTGGTCTTATTGAACAGTAACCTACCAACCTACGAGCAGTACTTC.

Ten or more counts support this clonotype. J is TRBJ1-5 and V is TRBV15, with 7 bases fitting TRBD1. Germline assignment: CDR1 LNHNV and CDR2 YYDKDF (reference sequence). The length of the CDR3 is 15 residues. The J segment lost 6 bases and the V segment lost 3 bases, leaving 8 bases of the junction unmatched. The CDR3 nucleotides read TGTGCCACCAGCAGTACCCGACAGGGCGGTCAGCCCCAGCATTTT. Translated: CATSSTRQGGQPQHF.

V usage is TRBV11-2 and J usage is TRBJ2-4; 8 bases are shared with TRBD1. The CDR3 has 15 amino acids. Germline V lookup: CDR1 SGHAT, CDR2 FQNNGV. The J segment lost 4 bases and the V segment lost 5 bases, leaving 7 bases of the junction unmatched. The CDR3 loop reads CASSPGQAIKNIQYF. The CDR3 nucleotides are TGTGCCAGCAGCCCGGGACAGGCTATAAAAAACATTCAGTACTTC.

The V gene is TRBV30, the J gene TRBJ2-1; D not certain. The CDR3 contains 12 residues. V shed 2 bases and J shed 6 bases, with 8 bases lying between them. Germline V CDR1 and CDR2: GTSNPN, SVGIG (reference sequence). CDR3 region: CAWSPSFNEQFF. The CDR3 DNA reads TGTGCCTGGAGTCCCAGCTTCAATGAGCAGTTCTTC.

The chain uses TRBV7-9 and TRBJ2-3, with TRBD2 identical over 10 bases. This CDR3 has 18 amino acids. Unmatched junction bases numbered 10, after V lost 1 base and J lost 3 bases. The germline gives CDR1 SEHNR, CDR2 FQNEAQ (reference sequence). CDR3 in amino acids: CASSLGEASGSMTDTQYF. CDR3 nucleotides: TGTGCCAGCAGCTTAGGCGAGGCTAGCGGGAGTATGACAGATACGCAGTATTTT. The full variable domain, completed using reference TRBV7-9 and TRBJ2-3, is DTGVSQNPRHKITKRGQNVTFRCDPISEHNRLYWYRQTLGQGPEFLTYFQNEAQLEKSRLLSDRFSAERPKGSFSTLEIQRTEQGDSAMYLCASSLGEASGSMTDTQYFGPGTRLTVL.

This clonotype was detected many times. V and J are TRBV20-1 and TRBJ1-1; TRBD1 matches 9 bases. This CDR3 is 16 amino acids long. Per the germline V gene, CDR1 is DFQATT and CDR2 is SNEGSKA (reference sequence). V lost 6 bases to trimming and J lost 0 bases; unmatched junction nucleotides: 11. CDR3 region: CSAQDRGTNLNTEAFF. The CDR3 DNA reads TGCAGTGCACAAGACAGGGGGACTAACTTGAACACTGAAGCTTTCTTT.

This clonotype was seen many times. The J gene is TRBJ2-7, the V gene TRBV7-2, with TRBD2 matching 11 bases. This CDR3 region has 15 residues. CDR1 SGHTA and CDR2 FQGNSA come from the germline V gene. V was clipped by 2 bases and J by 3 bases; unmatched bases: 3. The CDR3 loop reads CASSLTLAGGYEQYF. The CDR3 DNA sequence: TGTGCCAGCAGCTTAACGCTAGCGGGAGGCTACGAGCAGTACTTC.